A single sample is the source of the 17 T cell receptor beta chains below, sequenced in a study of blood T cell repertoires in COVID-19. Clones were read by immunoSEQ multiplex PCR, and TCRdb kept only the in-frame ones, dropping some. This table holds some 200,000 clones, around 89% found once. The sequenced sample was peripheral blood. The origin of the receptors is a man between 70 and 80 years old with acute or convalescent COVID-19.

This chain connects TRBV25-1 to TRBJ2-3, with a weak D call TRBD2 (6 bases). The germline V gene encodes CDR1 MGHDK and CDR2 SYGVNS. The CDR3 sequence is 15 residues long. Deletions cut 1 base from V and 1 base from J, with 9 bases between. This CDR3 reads CASSELGEGTDTQYF. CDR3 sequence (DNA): TGTGCCAGCAGTGAATTAGGGGAGGGCACAGATACGCAGTATTTT.

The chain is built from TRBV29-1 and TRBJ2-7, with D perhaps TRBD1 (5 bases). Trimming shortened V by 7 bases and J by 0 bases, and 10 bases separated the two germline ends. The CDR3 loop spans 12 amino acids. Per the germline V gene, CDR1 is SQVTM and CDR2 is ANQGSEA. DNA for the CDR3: TGCAGCGCCGGACATTTCTCCTACGAGCAGTACTTC. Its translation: CSAGHFSYEQYF.

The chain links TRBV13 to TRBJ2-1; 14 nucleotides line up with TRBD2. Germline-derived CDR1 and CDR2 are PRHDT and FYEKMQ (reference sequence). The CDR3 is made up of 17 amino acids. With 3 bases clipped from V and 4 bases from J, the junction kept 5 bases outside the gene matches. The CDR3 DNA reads TGTGCCAGCAGCTTTCGGACTAGCGGGAGGCCGTACAATGAGCAGTTCTTC. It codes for CASSFRTSGRPYNEQFF. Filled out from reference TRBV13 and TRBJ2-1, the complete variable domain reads AAGVIQSPRHLIKEKRETATLKCYPIPRHDTVYWYQQGPGQDPQFLISFYEKMQSDKGSIPDRFSAQQFSDYHSELNMSSLELGDSALYFCASSFRTSGRPYNEQFFGPGTRLTVL.

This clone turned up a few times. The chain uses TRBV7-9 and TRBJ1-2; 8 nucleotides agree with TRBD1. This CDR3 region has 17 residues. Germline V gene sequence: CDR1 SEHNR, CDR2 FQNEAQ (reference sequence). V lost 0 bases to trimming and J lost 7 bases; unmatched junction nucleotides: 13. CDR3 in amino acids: CASSLAIGQGVRGGYTF. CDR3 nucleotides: TGTGCCAGCAGCTTAGCGATCGGACAGGGAGTCCGGGGTGGCTACACCTTC.

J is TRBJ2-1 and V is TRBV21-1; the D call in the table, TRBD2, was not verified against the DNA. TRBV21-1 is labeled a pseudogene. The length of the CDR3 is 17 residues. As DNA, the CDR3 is TGTGCCAGCAGCGAAGGGACTAGCGGGTCCACCTACAATGAGCAGTTCTTC. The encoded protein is CASSEGTSGSTYNEQFF.

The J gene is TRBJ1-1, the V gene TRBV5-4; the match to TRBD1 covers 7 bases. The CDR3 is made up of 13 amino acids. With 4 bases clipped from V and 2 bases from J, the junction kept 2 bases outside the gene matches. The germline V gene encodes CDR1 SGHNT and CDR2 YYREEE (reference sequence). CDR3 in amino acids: CASSRDSNTEAFF. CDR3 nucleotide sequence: TGTGCCAGCAGCAGGGACAGTAACACTGAAGCTTTCTTT.

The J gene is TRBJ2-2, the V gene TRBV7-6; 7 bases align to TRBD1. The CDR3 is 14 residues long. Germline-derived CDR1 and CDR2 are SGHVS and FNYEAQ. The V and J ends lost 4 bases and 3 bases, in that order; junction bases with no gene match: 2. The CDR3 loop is CASSSGTDTGELFF. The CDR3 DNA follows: TGTGCCAGCAGCTCCGGGACAGACACCGGGGAGCTGTTTTTT.

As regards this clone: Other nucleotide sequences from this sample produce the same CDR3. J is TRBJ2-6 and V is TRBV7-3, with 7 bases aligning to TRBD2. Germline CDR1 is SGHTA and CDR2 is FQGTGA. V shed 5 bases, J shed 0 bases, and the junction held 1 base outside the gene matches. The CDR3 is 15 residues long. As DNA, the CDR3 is TGTGCCAGCAGCCCGGGGGGCTCTGGGGCCAACGTCCTGACTTTC. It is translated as CASSPGGSGANVLTF.

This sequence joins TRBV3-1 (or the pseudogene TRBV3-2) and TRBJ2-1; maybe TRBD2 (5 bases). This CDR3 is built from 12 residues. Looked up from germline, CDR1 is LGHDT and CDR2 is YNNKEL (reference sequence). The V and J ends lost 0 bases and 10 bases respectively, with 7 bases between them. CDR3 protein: CASSQELGEQFF. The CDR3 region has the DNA TGTGCCAGCAGCCAAGAACTAGGCGAGCAGTTCTTC.

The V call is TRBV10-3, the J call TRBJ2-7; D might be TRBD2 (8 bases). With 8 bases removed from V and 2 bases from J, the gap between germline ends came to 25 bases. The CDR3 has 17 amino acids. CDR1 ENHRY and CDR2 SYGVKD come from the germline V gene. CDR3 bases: TGTGCCATCCTACACTACAAGCGGGAGACAGGGCCCTACGAGCAGTACTTC. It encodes CAILHYKRETGPYEQYF.

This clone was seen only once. The CDR3 sequence is CSASTPSGGYEQYF. CDR3 bases: TGCAGTGCTAGTACGCCTAGCGGAGGCTACGAGCAGTACTTC. This chain links TRBV20-1 with TRBJ2-7; TRBD2 matches at 7 bases. The V and J ends lost 3 bases and 3 bases, in that order; junction bases with no gene match: 8. Germline loops: CDR1 DFQATT, CDR2 SNEGSKA (reference sequence). The CDR3 is made up of 14 amino acids.

The CDR3 is CASSQSSGRSYNEQFF. The DNA for the CDR3 is TGTGCCAGCAGCCAGTCTAGCGGGAGGTCCTACAATGAGCAGTTCTTC. The chain joins TRBV3-1 (or the pseudogene TRBV3-2) to TRBJ2-1; 11 bases fit TRBD2. J lost 1 base, V lost 3 bases, and 2 bases had no gene match. This CDR3 is built from 16 residues. Germline CDR1 LGHDT, CDR2 YNNKEL (reference sequence).

CDR3 DNA sequence: TGTGCCAGCAGCGCGGGACAGGCCCAGTACAATGAGCAGTTCTTC. It yields the protein CASSAGQAQYNEQFF. The J gene is TRBJ2-1, the V gene TRBV9; 8 nucleotides align to TRBD1. After removal of 3 bases from V and 4 bases from J, the junction contained 6 bases not matched to a gene. The CDR3 has 15 amino acids. The V gene's germline CDR1 is SGDLS and CDR2 YYNGEE. Supplemented by reference TRBV9 and TRBJ2-1, the full variable domain reads DSGVTQTPKHLITATGQRVTLRCSPRSGDLSVYWYQQSLDQGLQFLIQYYNGEERAKGNILERFSAQQFPDLHSELNLSSLELGDSALYFCASSAGQAQYNEQFFGPGTRLTVL.

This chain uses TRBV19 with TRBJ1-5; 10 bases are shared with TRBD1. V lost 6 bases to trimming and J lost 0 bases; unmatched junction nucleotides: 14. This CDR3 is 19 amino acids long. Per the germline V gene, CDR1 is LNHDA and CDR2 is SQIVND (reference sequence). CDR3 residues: CASSLRGTGVSVSNQPQHF. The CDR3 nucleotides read TGTGCCAGTAGCCTACGCGGGACAGGGGTTTCGGTTAGCAATCAGCCCCAGCATTTT.

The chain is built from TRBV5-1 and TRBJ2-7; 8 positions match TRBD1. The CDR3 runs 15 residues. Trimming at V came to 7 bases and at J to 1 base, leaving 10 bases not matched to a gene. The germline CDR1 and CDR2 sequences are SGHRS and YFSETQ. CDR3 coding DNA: TGCGCCAGCCGGAAAACGGGACAGGATTCCTACGAGCAGTACTTC. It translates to CASRKTGQDSYEQYF.

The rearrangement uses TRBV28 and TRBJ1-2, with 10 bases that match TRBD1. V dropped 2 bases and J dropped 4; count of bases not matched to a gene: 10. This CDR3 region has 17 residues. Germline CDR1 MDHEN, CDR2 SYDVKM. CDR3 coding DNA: TGTGCCAGCAGTTTACCACTACGGGACAGGGGTTCCTATGGCTACACCTTC. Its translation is CASSLPLRDRGSYGYTF.

CDR3 DNA: TGTGCCAGCAGCTTAATGGGGACAGCAAACACCGGGGAGCTGTTTTTT. Its translation: CASSLMGTANTGELFF. The chain recombines TRBV7-3 with TRBJ2-2, with 7 bases matching TRBD1. The V gene's germline CDR1 is SGHTA and CDR2 FQGTGA. Trimming at V came to 1 base and at J to 2 bases, leaving 4 bases not matched to a gene. The CDR3 is 16 residues long.